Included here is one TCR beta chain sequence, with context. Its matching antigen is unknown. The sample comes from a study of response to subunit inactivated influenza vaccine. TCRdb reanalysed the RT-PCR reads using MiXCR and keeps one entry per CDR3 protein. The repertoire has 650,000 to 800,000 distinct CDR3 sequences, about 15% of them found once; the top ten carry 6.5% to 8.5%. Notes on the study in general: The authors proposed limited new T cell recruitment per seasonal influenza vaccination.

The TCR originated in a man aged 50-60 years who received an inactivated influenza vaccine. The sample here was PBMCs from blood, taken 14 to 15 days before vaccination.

CDR3 in amino acids: CASTPFSTGELFF. CDR3 coding DNA: TGTGCCAGCACCCCCTTTTCCACCGGGGAGCTGTTTTTT. J is TRBJ2-2 and V is TRBV7-9; the D is unclear. Trimming shortened V by 7 bases and J by 4 bases, and 10 bases separated the two germline ends. CDR3 length equals 13 residues. From germline, CDR1 is SEHNR and CDR2 FQNEAQ (reference sequence).